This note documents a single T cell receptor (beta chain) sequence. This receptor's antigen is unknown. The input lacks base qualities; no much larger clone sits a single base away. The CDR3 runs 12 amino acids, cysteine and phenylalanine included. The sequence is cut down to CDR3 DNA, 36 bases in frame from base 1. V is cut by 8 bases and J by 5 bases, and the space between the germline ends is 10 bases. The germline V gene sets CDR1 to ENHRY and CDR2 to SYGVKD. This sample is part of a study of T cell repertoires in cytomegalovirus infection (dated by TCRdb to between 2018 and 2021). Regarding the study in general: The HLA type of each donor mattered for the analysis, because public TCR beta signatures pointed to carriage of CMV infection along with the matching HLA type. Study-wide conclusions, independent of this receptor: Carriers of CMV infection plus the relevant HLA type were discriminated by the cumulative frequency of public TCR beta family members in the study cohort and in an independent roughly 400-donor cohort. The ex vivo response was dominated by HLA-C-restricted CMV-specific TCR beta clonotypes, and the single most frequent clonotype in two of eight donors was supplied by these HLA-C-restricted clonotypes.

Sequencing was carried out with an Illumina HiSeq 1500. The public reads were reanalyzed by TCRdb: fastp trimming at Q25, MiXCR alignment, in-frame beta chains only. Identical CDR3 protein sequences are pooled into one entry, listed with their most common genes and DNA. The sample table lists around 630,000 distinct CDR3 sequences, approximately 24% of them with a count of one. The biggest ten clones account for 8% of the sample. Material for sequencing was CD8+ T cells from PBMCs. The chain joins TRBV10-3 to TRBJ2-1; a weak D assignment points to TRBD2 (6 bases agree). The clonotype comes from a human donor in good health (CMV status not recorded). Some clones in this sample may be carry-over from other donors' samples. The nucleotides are TGTGCCATCCGACTAGTCAACAATGAGCAGTTCTTC. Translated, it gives CAIRLVNNEQFF.